These 18 T cell receptor beta chains originate from one sample sequenced in a study of T cell changes during pregnancy in multiple sclerosis. This table comes from immunoSEQ multiplex PCR, and its TCRdb copy is limited to in-frame clones, with some not included. The data contain roughly 60,000 clones, roughly 90% of them seen just once; the ten biggest clones take up roughly 1.3%. Material: peripheral blood, obtained in the second trimester of pregnancy. These receptors originate from a female donor with multiple sclerosis, enrolled in a pregnancy study.

V and J are TRBV27 and TRBJ2-5; the match to TRBD2 covers 11 bases. The length of the CDR3 is 14 residues. Germline V gives CDR1 MNHEY, CDR2 SMNVEV (reference sequence). J gave up 9 bases and V 4 bases, and 7 bases lay outside the gene matches. In DNA, the CDR3 is TGTGCCAGCAGTTGGCGGCTAGCGGGAGGAGCCCAGTACTTC. Its protein product is CASSWRLAGGAQYF.

The chain links TRBV19 to TRBJ2-2; TRBD1 aligns across 8 bases. The J segment lost 8 bases and the V segment lost 7 bases, leaving 12 bases of the junction unmatched. Per the germline V gene, CDR1 is LNHDA and CDR2 is SQIVND (reference sequence). This CDR3 is built from 15 residues. Written as DNA, the CDR3 is TGTGCCAGTACGGACCGGGACAGGAGGAATGGGGAGCTGTTTTTT. It is translated as CASTDRDRRNGELFF.

This chain connects TRBV28 to TRBJ2-7; perhaps TRBD1 as D (7 bases). V was trimmed by 6 bases and J by 1 base, leaving 10 bases between them. The CDR3 runs 13 residues. CDR1 is MDHEN, CDR2 SYDVKM, per germline. CDR3 nucleotides: TGTGCCAGCAGCCCAGGGGGGTCCTACGAGCAGTACTTC. Translating gives CASSPGGSYEQYF.

In its sample, this clone was seen once. V usage is TRBV7-3 and J usage is TRBJ2-2; D is ambiguous. Trimming took off 2 bases at V and 4 bases at J, with 14 bases between the two ends. The germline CDR1 and CDR2 sequences are SGHTA and FQGTGA. The CDR3 runs to 16 residues. The CDR3 is CASSLLGLESTGELFF. In nucleotides, the CDR3 is TGTGCCAGCAGCTTACTTGGCCTAGAGAGCACCGGGGAGCTGTTTTTT.

The chain recombines TRBV5-4 with TRBJ2-3, with 8 bases identical to TRBD2. Trimming took 2 bases from V and 5 from J; bases not matched to a gene: 7. The CDR3 loop spans 15 amino acids. The germline gives CDR1 SGHNT, CDR2 YYREEE (reference sequence). The DNA for the CDR3 is TGTGCCAGCAGCTTATACGGGAGGGCCGGAGATACGCAGTATTTT. Translation gives CASSLYGRAGDTQYF.

The chain has TRBV6-5 and TRBJ1-4, with D perhaps TRBD1 (5 bases). The V gene's germline CDR1 is MNHEY and CDR2 SVGAGI. The CDR3 totals 14 residues. Trimming shortened V by 0 bases and J by 7 bases, and 9 bases separated the two germline ends. CDR3 sequence: CASSYSQGLEKLFF. For the CDR3, the DNA is TGTGCCAGCAGTTACTCCCAGGGCCTTGAAAAACTGTTTTTT.

The chain uses TRBV10-3 and TRBJ1-3, with 10 bases that match TRBD1. CDR1 and CDR2 (germline): ENHRY, SYGVKD. With V trimmed by 4 bases and J by 2 bases, 5 bases remained unmatched. This CDR3 region has 16 residues. The CDR3 loop is CAISGSGTGAGNTIYF. For the CDR3, the DNA is TGTGCCATCAGTGGTTCAGGGACAGGGGCTGGAAACACCATATATTTT.

The chain carries TRBV6-6 and TRBJ1-2; no reliable D call. From germline, CDR1 is MNHNY and CDR2 SVGAGI (reference sequence). The CDR3 length is 14 residues. V gave up 0 bases and J gave up 8 bases, with 13 bases separating them. CDR3 DNA sequence: TGTGCCAGCAGTTACTCGGTCGGGGTTGACGGCTACACCTTC. Translating gives CASSYSVGVDGYTF.

V usage is TRBV28 and J usage is TRBJ2-1; tentative D call: TRBD1 (7 bases). V was shortened by 3 bases and J by 4 bases, with 16 bases between the two germline ends. Germline assignment: CDR1 MDHEN and CDR2 SYDVKM. CDR3 size: 16 residues. DNA for the CDR3: TGTGCCAGCAGTTTGGCCCAGGGGGGCGCATACAATGAGCAGTTCTTC. Residues: CASSLAQGGAYNEQFF.

This chain connects TRBV6-6 to TRBJ2-7; possibly TRBD2 for D (6 bases). V lost 4 bases and J 1 base, leaving 11 bases between the germline ends. This CDR3 comprises 14 residues. The germline CDR1 and CDR2 sequences are MNHNY and SVGAGI (reference sequence). The CDR3 bases are TGTGCCAGCAGTTCGTCTAGCGTTTCCTACGAGCAGTACTTC. This translates into CASSSSSVSYEQYF.

The rearrangement links TRBV28 to TRBJ1-2; 8 nucleotides align to TRBD1. This CDR3 is built from 16 residues. Germline V gene data show CDR1 as MDHEN and CDR2 as SYDVKM. V dropped 6 bases and J dropped 4; count of bases not matched to a gene: 13. This CDR3 is CASRSAGGEMGYGYTF. In DNA, the CDR3 is TGTGCCAGCAGATCCGCAGGGGGCGAAATGGGCTATGGCTACACCTTC.

The chain has TRBV7-2 and TRBJ2-5; TRBD2 aligns across 12 bases. The CDR3 covers 19 residues. V dropped 2 bases and J dropped 2; count of bases not matched to a gene: 12. Germline V CDR1 and CDR2: SGHTA, FQGNSA. CDR3 residues: CASSLLGTSGPWVQETQYF. The CDR3 nucleotides read TGTGCCAGCAGCTTACTCGGGACTAGCGGGCCGTGGGTTCAAGAGACCCAGTACTTC.

V gene TRBV7-9 combines with J gene TRBJ1-2, with 10 bases identical to TRBD1. This CDR3 spans 16 amino acids. V was clipped by 5 bases and J by 3 bases; unmatched bases: 9. CDR1 SEHNR and CDR2 FQNEAQ come from the germline V gene (reference sequence). In DNA form, the CDR3 reads TGTGCCAGCAGCCGACTGGACAGGGGGGAAGACTATGGCTACACCTTC. Residues: CASSRLDRGEDYGYTF.

This CDR3 reads CASSSGEGETQYF. CDR3 DNA: TGTGCCAGCAGTTCCGGGGAGGGGGAGACCCAGTACTTC. The rearrangement links TRBV6-6 to TRBJ2-5; TRBD2 matches 7 bases. Per the germline V gene, CDR1 is MNHNY and CDR2 is SVGAGI (reference sequence). The CDR3 length is 13 residues. The V gene end was trimmed by 4 bases and the J gene end by 5 bases; junction bases not matched to a gene: 4.

This sequence joins TRBV29-1 and TRBJ1-3, with D maybe TRBD1 (6 bases). Germline lookup yields CDR1 SQVTM and CDR2 ANQGSEA. Trimming removed 4 bases at V and 0 bases at J, with 10 bases between. This CDR3 is built from 14 residues. The CDR3 here is CSVVGDTSGNTIYF. CDR3 nucleotide sequence: TGCAGCGTTGTTGGGGACACCTCTGGAAACACCATATATTTT.

This rearrangement joins TRBV4-2 to TRBJ2-3; 9 bases line up with TRBD1. CDR3 length: 16 amino acids. Germline lookup yields CDR1 LGHNA and CDR2 YNFKEQ. V was clipped by 0 bases and J by 4 bases; unmatched bases: 5. For the CDR3, the DNA is TGTGCCAGCAGCCAAGATAGGACAGGGGACCCAGATACGCAGTATTTT. It codes for CASSQDRTGDPDTQYF.

The chain is built from TRBV11-2 and TRBJ2-5; no clear D. Germline loops: CDR1 SGHAT, CDR2 FQNNGV. Trimming took 1 base from V and 7 from J, leaving 10 bases between them. The CDR3 consists of 13 residues. As DNA, the CDR3 is TGTGCCAGCAGCTTAGCCGACACTTTGACCCAGTACTTC. This gives the protein CASSLADTLTQYF.

The rearrangement links TRBV19 to TRBJ2-7; 9 positions agree with TRBD1. CDR3 size: 12 residues. V was pared by 7 bases and J by 8 bases, with 6 bases of the junction left unmatched. Germline values: CDR1 LNHDA, CDR2 SQIVND (reference sequence). The CDR3 loop is CASNTGQGKQYF. CDR3 in DNA: TGTGCCAGTAATACGGGACAGGGAAAGCAGTACTTC. The full variable domain, completed using reference TRBV19 and TRBJ2-7, is DGGITQSPKYLFRKEGQNVTLSCEQNLNHDAMYWYRQDPGQGLRLIYYSQIVNDFQKGDIAEGYSVSREKKESFPLTVTSAQKNPTAFYLCASNTGQGKQYFGPGTRLTVT.